This section outlines one TCR beta chain sequence together with its context. The antigen is not known. This sample stems from a study of OX40 agonist ivuxolimab in advanced cancers. Study details: Three patients responded partially, comprising one with hepatocellular carcinoma and two with cutaneous melanoma.

The germline V and J ends were trimmed by 6 bases and 0 bases, with 16 bases remaining between them. Germline CDR1 reads MNHEY; CDR2 reads SMNVEV (reference sequence). The CDR3 runs to 16 residues. Study observations and caveats: More expanded clones were seen, on average, in CD8+ T cells than in CD4+.

This table comes from immunoSEQ multiplex PCR, and its TCRdb copy is limited to in-frame clones, with some not included. The top ten clones hold around 3.6% of a sample with 60,000 to 85,000 clones, around 89% of them seen once. The sample in question was CD4+ or CD8+ T cells sorted from blood, obtained in a trial of the OX40 agonist ivuxolimab. This clonotype was sampled from an adult with an advanced solid tumor such as melanoma, head and neck, liver or kidney cancer. V and J are TRBV27 and TRBJ2-3; TRBD2 might be the D (6 bases). The CDR3 nucleotides read TGTGCCAGCAGCCCTGGCGCTAGCGCTAGCACAGATACGCAGTATTTT. Its translation: CASSPGASASTDTQYF.